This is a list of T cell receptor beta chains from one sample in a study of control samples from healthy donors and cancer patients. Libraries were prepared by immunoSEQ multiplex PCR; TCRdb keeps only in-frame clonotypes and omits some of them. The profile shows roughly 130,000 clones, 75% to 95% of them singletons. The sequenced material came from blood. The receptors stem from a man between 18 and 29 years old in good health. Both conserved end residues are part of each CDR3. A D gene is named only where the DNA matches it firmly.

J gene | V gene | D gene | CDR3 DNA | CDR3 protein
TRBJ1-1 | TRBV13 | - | TGTGCCAGCAGCTTAGGGGGGATCGGACGGAACACTGAAGCTTTCTTT | CASSLGGIGRNTEAFF
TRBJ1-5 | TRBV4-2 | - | TGTGCCAGCAGCCAAGAGGCAGGGAGCAATCAGCCCCAGCATTTT | CASSQEAGSNQPQHF
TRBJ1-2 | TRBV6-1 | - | TGTGCCAGCAGTGAAGTGTTTGCCAGGGGTGGCTACACCTTC | CASSEVFARGGYTF
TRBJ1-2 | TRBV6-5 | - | TGTGCCAGCAGTTACTCCCCGGACATAGCTAACTATGGCTACACCTTC | CASSYSPDIANYGYTF
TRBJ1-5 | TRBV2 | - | TGTGCCAGCAAAGCGGGAGACCGTCAGCCCCAGCATTTT | CASKAGDRQPQHF
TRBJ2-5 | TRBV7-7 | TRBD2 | TGTGCCAGCAGCTTAGGGCTAGCGGGAGGGGAGACCCAGTACTTC | CASSLGLAGGETQYF
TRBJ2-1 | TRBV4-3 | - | TGCGCCAGCAGCCAAGAACTCGGGAGCTCCTACAATGAGCAGTTCTTC | CASSQELGSSYNEQFF
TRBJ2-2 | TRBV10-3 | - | TGTGCCATCAGTAAAGACGAACACGGGGAGCTGTTTTTT | CAISKDEHGELFF
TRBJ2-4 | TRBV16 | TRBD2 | TGTGCCAGCAGCCCCACGGGGGGGGAAGCCAAAAACATTCAGTACTTC | CASSPTGGEAKNIQYF
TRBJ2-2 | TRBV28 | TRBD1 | TGTGCCAGCATCATTGGAAATATCGGACAGGGGCCCGGGGAGCTGTTTTTT | CASIIGNIGQGPGELFF
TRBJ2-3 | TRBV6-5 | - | TGTGCCAGCATACCGGACATAAGCACAGATACGCAGTATTTT | CASIPDISTDTQYF
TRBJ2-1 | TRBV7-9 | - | TGTGCCAGCAGCGCCTCAACTAGGAATGAGCAGTTCTTC | CASSASTRNEQFF
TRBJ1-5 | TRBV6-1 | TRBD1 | TGTGCCAGCAGCGACAGGGGTGAGGCCAATCAGCCCCAGCATTTT | CASSDRGEANQPQHF
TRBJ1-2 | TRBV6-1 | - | TGTGCCAGCAGTGAGAGGGATGCGGATGGCTACACCTTC | CASSERDADGYTF
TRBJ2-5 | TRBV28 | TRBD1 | TGTGCCACCACCAAGCAGGGGGCGGGGGAGACCCAGTACTTC | CATTKQGAGETQYF
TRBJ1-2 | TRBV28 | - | TGTGCCAGCAGTTTATCACCCCTGGACGGTAACTATGGCTACACCTTC | CASSLSPLDGNYGYTF
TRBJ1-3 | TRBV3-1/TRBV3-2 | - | TGTGCCAGCAGCCTAAGAGAGGGAAACACCATATATTTT | CASSLREGNTIYF